These T cell receptor beta chains were read from a single sample in a study of blood T cell repertoires in COVID-19. Sequencing was performed with immunoSEQ multiplex PCR; in TCRdb, only in-frame clones are kept and a portion is missing. This table holds approximately 100,000 clones, around 87% found once. The sample was peripheral blood. Source of these receptors: a woman in her twenties or thirties with acute or convalescent COVID-19. Each CDR3 is given with its conserved first and last residue. D genes are given only for firm matches. Only some rows state a clone size, as once, few, many or a class for expanded clones.

D	J	size	V	CDR3	DNA
TRBD1	TRBJ2-7	medium-sized	TRBV5-1	CASSSIGTDRVYEQYF	TGCGCCAGCAGCTCGATCGGGACAGATAGGGTGTACGAGCAGTACTTC
NA	TRBJ1-1	NA	TRBV12-3/TRBV12-4	CASSLQGGTEAFF	TGTGCCAGCAGTTTGCAGGGAGGCACTGAAGCTTTCTTT
TRBD2	TRBJ2-2	NA	TRBV24-1	CATSETSASGELFF	TGTGCCACCAGTGAGACTAGCGCGAGCGGGGAGCTGTTTTTT
TRBD1	TRBJ2-1	NA	TRBV5-5	CASSTRQGSYNEQFF	TGTGCCAGCAGCACCCGACAGGGATCCTACAATGAGCAGTTCTTC
TRBD1	TRBJ1-1	NA	TRBV29-1	CSFNRGRFHTEAFF	TGCAGCTTCAACAGGGGGCGCTTCCACACTGAAGCTTTCTTT
NA	TRBJ1-2	NA	TRBV27	CASSPWGGGYTF	TGTGCCAGCAGCCCATGGGGGGGTGGCTACACCTTC
NA	TRBJ1-3	NA	TRBV2	CASSEDFSGNTIYF	TGTGCCAGCAGTGAAGACTTCTCTGGAAACACCATATATTTT
NA	TRBJ2-1	few	TRBV3-1/TRBV3-2	CASRRSGTQNEQFF	TGTGCCAGCAGGCGTAGCGGAACCCAAAATGAGCAGTTCTTC
NA	TRBJ2-1	NA	TRBV6-2/TRBV6-3	CASSISGVLSYNEQFF	TGTGCCAGCAGTATTTCGGGGGTTCTCTCCTACAATGAGCAGTTCTTC
NA	TRBJ2-2	NA	TRBV7-9	CASSLAPGANTGELFF	TGTGCCAGCAGCTTAGCTCCAGGGGCGAACACCGGGGAGCTGTTTTTT
TRBD1	TRBJ2-3	NA	TRBV28	CASSLSLGTGASTDTQYF	TGTGCCAGCAGTTTATCCCTCGGGACAGGGGCCAGCACAGATACGCAGTATTTT
NA	TRBJ1-6	NA	TRBV28	CASSLGGEGSPLHF	TGTGCCAGCAGTTTAGGTGGTGAGGGTTCACCCCTCCACTTT
TRBD2	TRBJ2-1	once	TRBV3-1/TRBV3-2	CASSLAGSSYNEQFF	TGTGCCAGCAGTTTAGCGGGGAGCTCCTACAATGAGCAGTTCTTC
NA	TRBJ2-7	NA	TRBV6-1	CASSELGAYEQYF	TGTGCCAGCAGTGAATTAGGGGCCTACGAGCAGTACTTC
TRBD1	TRBJ1-1	NA	TRBV18	CASSQTQGAYTEAFF	TGTGCCAGCTCACAGACACAGGGGGCCTACACTGAAGCTTTCTTT
NA	TRBJ2-7	NA	TRBV5-5	CASGFTGTEQYF	TGTGCCAGCGGGTTTACAGGGACCGAGCAGTACTTC
TRBD2	TRBJ2-7	NA	TRBV7-8	CASSRGGEIYEQYF	TGTGCCAGCAGCCGCGGGGGGGAGATATACGAGCAGTACTTC
NA	TRBJ2-2	NA	TRBV27	CASSRTGGELFF	TGTGCCAGCAGCCGGACCGGGGGTGAGCTGTTTTTT
TRBD1	TRBJ2-5	NA	TRBV28	CASSKSVGWTGEVGETQYF	TGTGCCAGCAGCAAATCGGTCGGGTGGACAGGGGAGGTTGGAGAGACCCAGTACTTC
NA	TRBJ2-7	NA	TRBV15	CATSRELVSSYEQYF	TGTGCCACCAGCAGAGAATTGGTGAGCTCCTACGAGCAGTACTTC
TRBD1	TRBJ1-5	NA	TRBV12-3/TRBV12-4	CASSWDRDQPQHF	TGTGCCAGCAGTTGGGACAGGGACCAGCCCCAGCATTTT
NA	TRBJ1-5	NA	TRBV4-1	CASSPTSMDIRGQPQHF	TGCGCCAGCAGCCCGACTTCCATGGACATTCGAGGTCAGCCCCAGCATTTT
TRBD1	TRBJ1-2	NA	TRBV2	CASSDRTGSYGYTF	TGTGCCAGCAGTGATCGGACAGGGAGCTATGGCTACACCTTC
NA	TRBJ2-7	NA	TRBV7-2	CASSQASTGYEQYF	TGTGCCAGCAGCCAGGCTAGCACCGGCTACGAGCAGTACTTC
TRBD2	TRBJ2-2	NA	TRBV27	CASSLSAGGPFVTGELFF	TGTGCCAGCAGTTTATCAGCGGGGGGGCCGTTCGTGACCGGGGAGCTGTTTTTT
NA	TRBJ1-3	NA	TRBV9	CASSVVAGSGNTIYF	TGTGCCAGCAGCGTAGTGGCAGGCTCTGGAAACACCATATATTTT
NA	TRBJ2-2	once	TRBV28	CASTTNGENTGELFF	TGTGCCAGCACTACAAACGGGGAGAACACCGGGGAGCTGTTTTTT
TRBD1	TRBJ2-4	few	TRBV19	CASSGTGTIQYF	TGTGCCAGTAGCGGGACAGGGACCATTCAGTACTTC
NA	TRBJ1-2	NA	TRBV24-1	CATSVDYFYGYTF	TGTGCCACCAGTGTTGACTACTTCTATGGCTACACCTTC
NA	TRBJ1-6	NA	TRBV2	CASSAGSEGSPLHF	TGTGCCAGCAGTGCCGGGAGCGAGGGGTCACCCCTCCACTTT
TRBD1	TRBJ2-1	NA	TRBV10-1	CASSHGQGSYNEQFF	TGCGCCAGCAGTCATGGACAGGGATCGTACAATGAGCAGTTCTTC
NA	TRBJ1-1	NA	TRBV11-2	CASSLTITGEEAFF	TGTGCCAGCAGCTTAACAATAACCGGGGAAGAAGCTTTCTTT
TRBD1	TRBJ2-1	NA	TRBV7-9	CASSLDRAGNEQFF	TGTGCCAGCAGCTTGGACAGGGCTGGAAATGAGCAGTTCTTC
NA	TRBJ1-1	NA	TRBV14	CASSPSVNTEAFF	TGTGCCAGCAGCCCTTCAGTGAACACTGAAGCTTTCTTT
TRBD2	TRBJ2-1	NA	TRBV7-2	CASRQGLATYNEQFF	TGTGCCAGCAGGCAAGGACTAGCGACCTACAATGAGCAGTTCTTC
NA	TRBJ1-5	NA	TRBV27	CASSSDRSNQPQHF	TGTGCCAGCAGTTCCGACAGGAGCAATCAGCCCCAGCATTTT
TRBD2	TRBJ2-1	NA	TRBV19	CASTVVSGDGNEQFF	TGTGCCAGTACGGTGGTTAGCGGGGACGGTAATGAGCAGTTCTTC
TRBD1	TRBJ1-2	NA	TRBV27	CASSFAGTAVYGYTF	TGTGCCAGCAGTTTCGCCGGGACAGCTGTTTATGGCTACACCTTC
NA	TRBJ2-2	NA	TRBV12-3/TRBV12-4	CASRAWNTGELFF	TGTGCCAGCAGAGCATGGAACACCGGGGAGCTGTTTTTT
NA	TRBJ1-5	NA	TRBV18	CASSIQRHQPQHF	TGTGCCAGCTCAATCCAGAGGCATCAGCCCCAGCATTTT
NA	TRBJ2-7	NA	TRBV9	CASSVGPGQSYEQYF	TGTGCCAGCAGCGTAGGGCCAGGACAGTCCTACGAGCAGTACTTC
NA	TRBJ1-5	NA	TRBV9	CASSRGGAQPQHF	TGTGCCAGCAGCCGAGGGGGGGCTCAGCCCCAGCATTTT
NA	TRBJ2-2	NA	TRBV4-1	CASSQGGRAYTGELFF	TGCGCCAGCAGCCAAGGAGGCAGGGCTTACACCGGGGAGCTGTTTTTT
NA	TRBJ1-5	NA	TRBV3-1/TRBV3-2	CASSESTTNQPQHF	TGTGCCAGCAGCGAAAGCACCACCAATCAGCCCCAGCATTTT
NA	TRBJ2-1	NA	TRBV6-1	CASSERSGTRGLF	TGTGCCAGCAGTGAAAGGTCAGGGACAAGGGGCCTCTTC
NA	TRBJ1-5	NA	TRBV27	CASSFLGHNQPQHF	TGTGCCAGCAGTTTCTTGGGACACAATCAGCCCCAGCATTTT
TRBD1	TRBJ2-7	NA	TRBV27	CATRQGANYEQYF	TGTGCCACTAGACAGGGGGCGAACTACGAGCAGTACTTC
TRBD2	TRBJ2-7	NA	TRBV11-2	CASSRPGLAGSSYEQYF	TGTGCCAGCAGCCGCCCGGGGCTAGCGGGGAGCTCCTACGAGCAGTACTTC
TRBD2	TRBJ2-1	few	TRBV27	CASTKGTSGYNEQFF	TGTGCCAGCACTAAGGGAACTAGCGGTTACAATGAGCAGTTCTTC
TRBD1	TRBJ1-6	NA	TRBV7-3	CASSLRGQGTNSPLHF	TGTGCCAGCAGCTTAAGGGGACAGGGGACAAATTCACCCCTCCACTTT
NA	TRBJ1-1	NA	TRBV15	CATSRVGSWTEAFF	TGTGCCACCAGCAGAGTGGGGAGTTGGACTGAAGCTTTCTTT
NA	TRBJ1-3	few	TRBV14	CASSQDKGNTIYF	TGTGCCAGCAGCCAGGACAAAGGAAACACCATATATTTT
NA	TRBJ2-2	NA	TRBV7-3	CASRRGSGELFF	TGTGCCAGCAGACGGGGGAGCGGGGAGCTGTTTTTT
NA	TRBJ1-3	NA	TRBV11-3	CASSRDRSSGNTIYF	TGTGCCAGCAGCCGAGACAGGAGCTCTGGAAACACCATATATTTT
NA	TRBJ2-3	once	TRBV6-5	CASSPAFGAADTQYF	TGTGCCAGCAGTCCCGCCTTTGGGGCAGCAGATACGCAGTATTTT
NA	TRBJ1-2	NA	TRBV7-9	CASSLHETWENYGYTF	TGTGCCAGCAGCCTTCACGAGACCTGGGAGAACTATGGCTACACCTTC
TRBD1	TRBJ1-6	NA	TRBV7-2	CASSSDRGNSPLHF	TGTGCCAGCAGCTCGGACAGGGGAAATTCACCCCTCCACTTT
NA	TRBJ1-2	NA	TRBV6-5	CASRTVSYGYTF	TGTGCCAGCAGGACAGTTAGCTATGGCTACACCTTC
TRBD1	TRBJ2-3	NA	TRBV7-7	CASSADRGSDTQYF	TGTGCCAGCAGCGCCGACAGGGGGTCAGATACGCAGTATTTT
TRBD1	TRBJ2-7	few	TRBV5-1	CASSLVGQGYEQYF	TGCGCCAGCAGCTTGGTGGGACAGGGTTACGAGCAGTACTTC